These 28 T cell receptor beta chains share one sample of origin, sequenced in a study of blood T cell repertoires in COVID-19. This table comes from immunoSEQ multiplex PCR, and its TCRdb copy is limited to in-frame clones, with some not included. This table has approximately 150,000 clones, roughly 80% appearing once. The sequencing sample was made of peripheral blood. The receptors derive from a woman aged 70-85 years with acute or convalescent COVID-19.

This clone has only one observation. The genes are TRBV28 and TRBJ2-7; 13 nucleotides match TRBD2. V shed 2 bases, J shed 9 bases, and the junction held 4 bases outside the gene matches. CDR3 length: 14 residues. CDR1 is MDHEN and CDR2 is SYDVKM in the germline V gene. The CDR3 spells CASSLGLAGAGQYF. The CDR3, as DNA: TGTGCCAGCAGTTTAGGACTAGCGGGAGCTGGGCAGTACTTC.

The chain carries TRBV6-6 and TRBJ1-1; D gene ambiguous. The CDR3 has 13 residues. With 4 bases removed from V and 1 base from J, the gap between germline ends came to 7 bases. The germline V gene has CDR1 MNHNY and CDR2 SVGAGI (reference sequence). The CDR3 DNA sequence: TGTGCCAGCAGTTTACAGAAGAACACTGAAGCTTTCTTT. Translating it yields CASSLQKNTEAFF.

The chain employs TRBV24-1 and TRBJ1-2; tentatively, D is TRBD1 (5 bases). Trimming shortened V by 10 bases and J by 5 bases, and 13 bases separated the two germline ends. CDR1 and CDR2 (germline): KGHDR, SFDVKD. The length of the CDR3 is 12 residues. The CDR3 DNA is TGTGCCACGTCCCTCGCAGGGTATGGCTACACCTTC. It yields the protein CATSLAGYGYTF.

The chain combines TRBV6-5 with TRBJ2-1, with TRBD2 matching 7 bases. Germline assignment: CDR1 MNHEY and CDR2 SVGAGI. The CDR3 consists of 15 residues. Trimming cost V 5 bases and J 2 bases; bases outside gene matches: 6. CDR3 nucleotide sequence: TGTGCCAGCAGTACCGGGACTAACCCCTACAATGAGCAGTTCTTC. Protein sequence: CASSTGTNPYNEQFF.

V and J are TRBV6-4 and TRBJ1-5; D call uncertain. The CDR3 is 13 amino acids. Germline loops: CDR1 MRHNA, CDR2 SNTAGT. V lost 2 bases to trimming and J lost 5 bases, with 7 bases between them. The CDR3 coding sequence is TGTGCCAGCAGTGACGAGCGAGATCAGCCCCAGCATTTT. Residues: CASSDERDQPQHF.

This clone has only a few counts. The chain is built from TRBV5-6 and TRBJ1-2; D unclear. This CDR3 has 15 amino acids. The ends were cut back, 0 bases at V and 4 bases at J, with 13 bases in the middle. Looked up from germline, CDR1 is SGHDT and CDR2 is YYEEEE. This CDR3 is CASSLALVASYGYTF. The CDR3 DNA reads TGTGCCAGCAGCTTGGCCCTAGTGGCGAGCTATGGCTACACCTTC.

The J gene is TRBJ1-3, the V gene TRBV7-2; tentative D call: TRBD1 (5 bases). The CDR3 is 16 residues long. The germline V gene has CDR1 SGHTA and CDR2 FQGNSA. V lost 5 bases to trimming and J lost 2 bases, with 16 bases between them. The CDR3 DNA reads as TGTGCCAGCAGCCAGGACATTGGTAGCCCTGGAAACACCATATATTTT. It codes for CASSQDIGSPGNTIYF.

The rearrangement joins TRBV6-6 to TRBJ1-1; D is unclear. The CDR3 is made up of 13 amino acids. Germline loops: CDR1 MNHNY, CDR2 SVGAGI (reference sequence). V lost 3 bases and J 1 base, leaving 6 bases between the germline ends. The CDR3 coding sequence is TGTGCCAGCAGTTATTCAGAGAACACTGAAGCTTTCTTT. It specifies CASSYSENTEAFF.

Points on this clone: A junction boundary mismatches the germline segment, possibly from a read error. The chain couples TRBV28 to TRBJ2-7, with D possibly being TRBD2 (6 bases). Germline CDR1 MDHEN, CDR2 SYDVKM. This CDR3 has 13 residues. In DNA, the CDR3 is TGTGCCAGCACCCCGAGTCAGCGGGTGAAATTGAACTTC. It codes for CASTPSQRVKLNF.

This clone occurred once. The chain has TRBV19 and TRBJ1-5; 8 positions agree with TRBD1. This CDR3 spans 14 amino acids. Unmatched junction bases numbered 4, after V lost 6 bases and J lost 3 bases. Per the germline V gene, CDR1 is LNHDA and CDR2 is SQIVND (reference sequence). The DNA of the CDR3 is TGTGCCAGTAGGATGACAGGGGCCAATCAGCCCCAGCATTTT. This codes for CASRMTGANQPQHF. The whole variable domain, remainder taken from reference TRBV19 and TRBJ1-5, is DGGITQSPKYLFRKEGQNVTLSCEQNLNHDAMYWYRQDPGQGLRLIYYSQIVNDFQKGDIAEGYSVSREKKESFPLTVTSAQKNPTAFYLCASRMTGANQPQHFGDGTRLSIL.

The chain employs TRBV19 and TRBJ1-4, with unresolved D. Germline V gene sequence: CDR1 LNHDA, CDR2 SQIVND (reference sequence). The ends were cut back, 10 bases at V and 2 bases at J, with 20 bases in the middle. The CDR3 runs 16 residues. The CDR3 loop is CATNQAAGATNEKLFF. CDR3 DNA sequence: TGTGCCACTAATCAGGCGGCGGGTGCGACTAATGAAAAACTGTTTTTT.

This chain uses TRBV7-2 with TRBJ2-2; D gene unclear. The CDR3 consists of 15 residues. V gave up 5 bases and J gave up 0 bases, with 10 bases separating them. Germline loops: CDR1 SGHTA, CDR2 FQGNSA. The CDR3 protein is CASSAILANTGELFF. As DNA, the CDR3 is TGTGCCAGCAGCGCAATCCTAGCGAACACCGGGGAGCTGTTTTTT.

This chain links TRBV14 with TRBJ1-1, with D uncertain. This CDR3 has 16 amino acids. CDR1 is SGHDN, CDR2 FVKESK, per germline. Trimming removed 4 bases at V and 1 base at J, with 16 bases between. The CDR3, as DNA: TGTGCCAGCAGCCCTACCCCGAGACTCAAGAACACTGAAGCTTTCTTT. Its translation is CASSPTPRLKNTEAFF.

A word on this clone: The same CDR3 can be traced to other DNA sequences in this sample. This chain uses TRBV2 with TRBJ2-1; 8 bases are shared with TRBD1. The CDR3 has 15 amino acids. Germline V gives CDR1 SNHLY, CDR2 FYNNEI. V dropped 4 bases and J dropped 2; count of bases not matched to a gene: 4. CDR3 sequence reads: CASSVRTGPYNEQFF. DNA for the CDR3: TGTGCCAGCAGTGTCAGGACAGGGCCCTACAATGAGCAGTTCTTC.

As DNA, the CDR3 is TGTGCCAGCAGCGCAGAAACAGGAAATCAGCCCCAGCATTTT. Amino acids: CASSAETGNQPQHF. This chain links TRBV7-8 with TRBJ1-5; D perhaps matches TRBD1 (5 bases). Trimming shortened V by 5 bases and J by 4 bases, and 12 bases separated the two germline ends. The CDR3 has 14 residues. Per the germline V gene, CDR1 is SGHVS and CDR2 is FQNEAQ.

The rearrangement links TRBV4-2 to TRBJ1-6; 8 nucleotides line up with TRBD1. Germline lookup yields CDR1 LGHNA and CDR2 YNFKEQ. The CDR3 contains 17 residues. V shed 1 base and J 13 bases; nucleotides not matched to a gene: 15. In DNA form, the CDR3 reads TGTGCCAGCAGCCAAGCGTTTTCGGGACAGGTAGATGCGCCCCTCCACTTT. The encoded protein is CASSQAFSGQVDAPLHF.

The rearrangement joins TRBV5-5 to TRBJ2-7, with D possibly being TRBD1 (6 bases). Between the trimmed V and J ends, which lost 0 bases and 4 bases, there was a span of 11 bases. Germline CDR1 and CDR2: SGHKS and YYEKEE (reference sequence). The CDR3 contains 14 residues. The CDR3 loop reads CASSLGGDIYEQYF. CDR3 in DNA: TGTGCCAGCAGCTTGGGAGGGGACATTTACGAGCAGTACTTC.

This chain joins TRBV7-7 and TRBJ2-1; D possibly corresponds to TRBD2 (6 bases). V lost 5 bases to trimming and J lost 0 bases, with 8 bases between them. The CDR3 has 14 residues. The germline gives CDR1 SSHAT, CDR2 FNYEAQ (reference sequence). The CDR3: CASSQGGSYNEQFF. The CDR3 DNA is TGTGCCAGCAGCCAGGGAGGCTCCTACAATGAGCAGTTCTTC.

The chain combines TRBV7-9 with TRBJ1-2, with D possibly TRBD1 on 5 matching bases. Germline V gene sequence: CDR1 SEHNR, CDR2 FQNEAQ (reference sequence). Trimming removed 5 bases at V and 7 bases at J, with 14 bases between. The CDR3 sequence is 13 residues long. This CDR3 reads CASSDYGQGGYTF. The CDR3 DNA follows: TGTGCCAGCAGCGATTACGGACAAGGTGGCTACACCTTC.

The rearrangement joins TRBV19 to TRBJ1-5; the D gene is possibly TRBD1 (5 bases). The CDR3 length is 15 residues. Between the trimmed V and J ends, which lost 6 bases and 3 bases, there was a span of 15 bases. Germline V lookup: CDR1 LNHDA, CDR2 SQIVND (reference sequence). The CDR3 DNA reads TGTGCCAGTAGAATCGGGACTAAGGACAATCAGCCCCAGCATTTT. It encodes CASRIGTKDNQPQHF.

A single count supports this clone. The genes are TRBV19 and TRBJ1-2; D might be TRBD1 (5 bases). Germline-derived CDR1 and CDR2 are LNHDA and SQIVND (reference sequence). CDR3 length equals 16 residues. V lost 6 bases and J 0 bases, leaving 17 bases between the germline ends. CDR3 nucleotides: TGTGCCAGTAGCACTAGCGGGACCTATGCTAACTATGGCTACACCTTC. Encoded protein: CASSTSGTYANYGYTF.

The chain combines TRBV10-1 with TRBJ2-1, with D possibly TRBD1 on 6 matching bases. Trimming took off 3 bases at V and 10 bases at J, with 7 bases between the two ends. In germline, CDR1 is WNHNN, CDR2 SYGVQD (reference sequence). The CDR3 is made up of 11 amino acids. As DNA, the CDR3 is TGCGCCAGCAGTGATAGGGGGGAGCAGTTCTTC. Translating gives CASSDRGEQFF.

The genes are TRBV7-9 and TRBJ1-6; D possibly corresponds to TRBD1 (5 bases). V lost 7 bases and J lost 6, with 19 bases in between. Germline loops: CDR1 SEHNR, CDR2 FQNEAQ (reference sequence). The CDR3 contains 16 residues. The CDR3 loop is CASTNLRGRSNSPLHF. The DNA for the CDR3 is TGTGCCAGCACCAACTTAAGGGGAAGGAGTAATTCACCCCTCCACTTT.

The V and J genes are TRBV12-3 or TRBV12-4 and TRBJ1-2; 7 positions match TRBD1. This CDR3 comprises 13 residues. V was clipped by 1 base and J by 8 bases; unmatched bases: 4. Written as DNA, the CDR3 is TGTGCCAGCAGTTTAGACAGGGGCGGCGGCTACACCTTC. It codes for CASSLDRGGGYTF.

The chain links TRBV7-8 to TRBJ1-1; maybe TRBD1 (6 bases). The germline V gene has CDR1 SGHVS and CDR2 FQNEAQ. Trimming pared 0 bases from V and 1 base from J, leaving 9 bases between. This CDR3 has 15 residues. Here the CDR3 reads CASSLAIGGNTEAFF. The DNA of the CDR3 is TGTGCCAGCAGCTTAGCGATAGGGGGGAACACTGAAGCTTTCTTT. The variable domain in full, with the rest retrieved from reference TRBV7-8 and TRBJ1-1, is GAGVSQSPRYKVAKRGQDVALRCDPISGHVSLFWYQQALGQGPEFLTYFQNEAQLDKSGLPSDRFFAERPEGSVSTLKIQRTQQEDSAVYLCASSLAIGGNTEAFFGQGTRLTVV.

V usage is TRBV5-6 and J usage is TRBJ2-7; TRBD1 is a possible D gene (7 bases). Germline CDR1 SGHDT, CDR2 YYEEEE. V gave up 4 bases and J gave up 2 bases, with 16 bases separating them. This CDR3 has 15 amino acids. The CDR3 loop is CASSPGGRGAYEQYF. The CDR3, as DNA: TGTGCCAGCAGCCCCGGGGGCAGGGGGGCCTACGAGCAGTACTTC.

This chain joins TRBV5-1 and TRBJ2-1, with TRBD2 matching over 9 bases. The ends lost 2 bases at V and 6 bases at J; junction bases unmatched: 3. The CDR3 consists of 14 residues. The germline CDR1 and CDR2 sequences are SGHRS and YFSETQ. CDR3 DNA sequence: TGCGCCAGCAGCTTACCTAGCGGGATCAATGAGCAGTTCTTC. It yields the protein CASSLPSGINEQFF. Combining the CDR3 with reference TRBV5-1 and TRBJ2-1 gives the whole variable domain KAGVTQTPRYLIKTRGQQVTLSCSPISGHRSVSWYQQTPGQGLQFLFEYFSETQRNKGNFPGRFSGRQFSNSRSEMNVSTLELGDSALYLCASSLPSGINEQFFGPGTRLTVL.

This clone has a handful of counts. The gene calls are TRBV28 and TRBJ2-7; 8 bases agree with TRBD1. Losses at the gene ends were 5 bases for V and 1 base for J; bases not matched to a gene: 7. The CDR3 is 15 amino acids. Looked up from germline, CDR1 is MDHEN and CDR2 is SYDVKM. The CDR3 region has the DNA TGTGCCAGCAGTAAGATGCGGACAGGGTCCTACGAGCAGTACTTC. Translated: CASSKMRTGSYEQYF.